A selection of T cell receptor beta chains follows, all from one sample in a study of blood T cell repertoires in COVID-19. TCRdb keeps only in-frame clones here, not all; method: immunoSEQ multiplex PCR. The table has tens of thousands of clones, approximately 80% seen once; the top ten hold about half. Specimen: peripheral blood. Receptor source: a human donor in a cohort sampled during active COVID-19. CDR3s include the opening cysteine and the closing phenylalanine or tryptophan. Each record gives: J gene, D gene, V gene, CDR3 protein, CDR3 DNA. The D gene is left open where the match is weak.

j_gene: TRBJ2-5; d_gene: TRBD2; v_gene: TRBV5-4; CDR3aa: CASSGGLAEERETQYF; CDR3nt: TGTGCCAGCAGCGGAGGACTAGCGGAAGAACGGGAGACCCAGTACTTC
j_gene: TRBJ2-5; d_gene: NA; v_gene: TRBV19; CDR3aa: CASGQRETQYF; CDR3nt: TGTGCCAGTGGACAGCGAGAGACCCAGTACTTC
j_gene: TRBJ2-7; d_gene: TRBD2; v_gene: TRBV4-3; CDR3aa: CASSQEAGVAYEQYF; CDR3nt: TGCGCCAGCAGCCAAGAAGCGGGAGTAGCCTACGAGCAGTACTTC
j_gene: TRBJ1-5; d_gene: NA; v_gene: TRBV21-1; CDR3aa: CASSKGGRGFGNQPQHF; CDR3nt: TGTGCCAGCAGCAAGGGGGGTCGGGGGTTTGGCAATCAGCCCCAGCATTTT
j_gene: TRBJ2-1; d_gene: TRBD1; v_gene: TRBV27; CDR3aa: CASSSTGASYNEQFF; CDR3nt: TGTGCCAGCAGTTCGACAGGGGCCTCCTACAATGAGCAGTTCTTC
j_gene: TRBJ2-5; d_gene: NA; v_gene: TRBV18; CDR3aa: CASSPSGRGETQYF; CDR3nt: TGTGCCAGCTCACCATCCGGCAGGGGAGAGACCCAGTACTTC
j_gene: TRBJ1-3; d_gene: NA; v_gene: TRBV27; CDR3aa: CASSRFGSSGNTIYF; CDR3nt: TGTGCCAGCAGTCGATTCGGGAGCTCTGGAAACACCATATATTTT
j_gene: TRBJ2-7; d_gene: TRBD2; v_gene: TRBV2; CDR3aa: CASIRGGGYEQYF; CDR3nt: TGTGCCAGCATTCGTGGGGGGGGTTACGAGCAGTACTTC
j_gene: TRBJ2-7; d_gene: TRBD2; v_gene: TRBV3-1/TRBV3-2; CDR3aa: CASSQDGRASEQYF; CDR3nt: TGTGCCAGCAGCCAAGACGGGAGGGCCAGCGAGCAGTACTTC
j_gene: TRBJ1-6; d_gene: NA; v_gene: TRBV18; CDR3aa: CASSPPNRDRGSPLHF; CDR3nt: TGTGCCAGCTCACCACCGAACAGGGATCGGGGTTCACCCCTCCACTTT
j_gene: TRBJ1-5; d_gene: TRBD1; v_gene: TRBV28; CDR3aa: CASSVPQGVGQPQHF; CDR3nt: TGTGCCAGCAGTGTCCCACAGGGGGTGGGTCAGCCCCAGCATTTT
j_gene: TRBJ2-1; d_gene: NA; v_gene: TRBV25-1; CDR3aa: CASKGSAGYNEQFF; CDR3nt: TGTGCCAGCAAAGGGAGCGCGGGATACAATGAGCAGTTCTTC
j_gene: TRBJ2-3; d_gene: TRBD1; v_gene: TRBV18; CDR3aa: CASSPLQGASDTQYF; CDR3nt: TGTGCCAGCTCACCGCTACAGGGGGCCTCAGATACGCAGTATTTT
j_gene: TRBJ2-1; d_gene: TRBD2; v_gene: TRBV3-1/TRBV3-2; CDR3aa: CASSQISGRAYNEQFF; CDR3nt: TGTGCCAGCAGCCAGATTAGCGGGAGGGCCTACAATGAGCAGTTCTTC